Below, one T cell receptor beta chain is given with its context. Its antigen is unidentified. The sample is drawn from a study of T cell repertoires in cytomegalovirus infection. Study details: Public TCR beta signatures marked donors with CMV infection and the matching HLA. General study points: Based on cumulative public TCR beta family frequency, carriers of CMV plus the relevant HLA were identified. Dominating the ex vivo response were TCR beta clonotypes that were CMV-specific and HLA-C-restricted.

Germline V gives CDR1 MDHEN, CDR2 SYDVKM. The CDR3 spans 15 residues. The V and J ends lost 6 bases and 2 bases, in that order; junction bases with no gene match: 8. TCRdb ran MiXCR on the reads and lists one entry per CDR3 protein. This table has about 150,000 distinct CDR3 sequences, 32% appearing once. The sequence derives from a human donor in good health (CMV status not recorded). Some clones in this sample may be carry-over from other donors' samples. Sample: CD8+ T cells from cultured PBMCs, taken from culture after CMV antigen stimulation. The chain is built from TRBV28 and TRBJ2-5; 8 bases fit TRBD2. CDR3 region: CASSRWGTSQETQYF. For the CDR3, the DNA is TGTGCCAGCAGCCGATGGGGGACTAGTCAAGAGACCCAGTACTTC.